This TCR beta chain was identified during a study of human CD4 T cells and Enterobacteriaceae. General study results and limits: Broadly cross-reactive clonotypes: about 55% of the 19 ranked in the top 5%. Only same-donor CFSE-low culture sequences were used to infer reactivity.

Sorting took every CD4+ cell except CD45RA+CCR7+CD95- naive cells, reaching over 95% purity. Sorting first excluded CD8+, CD14+, CD16+, CD56+, CD19+ and CD25-bright cells. Ex vivo total memory CD4+ samples were deeply sequenced, detecting one cell in 200,000. Here immunoSEQ multiplex PCR was the method, and the copy in TCRdb shows in-frame clones only, minus some. Here the sample spans about 29,000 clones, 70% to 85% being singletons. This CDR3 has 14 residues. Germline-derived CDR1 and CDR2 are GTSNPN and SVGIG (reference sequence). V gave up 2 bases and J gave up 1 base, with 12 bases separating them. A word on this clone: Its antigen is unknown.

The chain recombines TRBV30 with TRBJ2-7; no clear D gene. Sequencing was performed on memory CD4+ T cells from blood. The source of this sequence is a human donor in good health. The CDR3 DNA reads as TGTGCCTGGAGTTTAACGGGTGGATCCTACGAGCAGTACTTC. Translating it yields CAWSLTGGSYEQYF.